This T cell receptor (beta chain) was found in a study of CD8 T cells in ankylosing spondylitis. Study outcomes and limitations: Significantly higher representation of disease-linked clones was reported for matched ankylosing spondylitis synovial fluid. A TCR beta motif of fewer than ten highly homologous variants seemed to mark ankylosing spondylitis blood.

One entry per CDR3 protein results from TCRdb running MiXCR on the 5' RACE reads. There are about 220,000 distinct CDR3 sequences in the sample; about 6.7% occur only once, and approximately 14% lies in the top ten. At least ten counts were recorded for this clonotype. The antigen is not known. This TCR was recovered from a male donor with ankylosing spondylitis. Input material: blood, either unsorted or a sorted T cell fraction (not recorded which).

CDR3 sequence (DNA): TGTGCCACCAGTGATTTAGGCCCCGGGGTAGCGGGGCCTCAAGAGACCCAGTACTTC. This encodes CATSDLGPGVAGPQETQYF. The chain recombines TRBV24-1 with TRBJ2-5; 8 bases agree with TRBD2. The germline CDR1 and CDR2 sequences are KGHDR and SFDVKD. The V gene end was trimmed by 1 base and the J gene end by 2 bases; junction bases not matched to a gene: 14. There are 19 residues in the CDR3.